Each of the 30 T cell receptor beta chains below was sequenced from the same sample in a study of blood T cell repertoires in COVID-19. The assay was immunoSEQ multiplex PCR, and TCRdb's table has in-frame clones only and misses some. Altogether 170,000 or so clones are present, 60% to 80% being singletons, with the ten largest covering around 16%. Sequenced sample: PBMCs or T cells enriched from blood (not recorded which). The receptors originated from a woman aged 45 to 65 who had recovered from COVID-19.

The V call is TRBV24-1, the J call TRBJ2-1; tentatively, D is TRBD2 (6 bases). Germline V gives CDR1 KGHDR, CDR2 SFDVKD. The V gene lost 4 bases and the J gene lost 12 bases, with 12 bases spanning the gap. This CDR3 is built from 12 residues. The CDR3 loop reads CATSDWGVGQFF. The DNA for the CDR3 is TGTGCCACCAGTGACTGGGGGGTCGGGCAGTTCTTC.

The V gene is TRBV2, the J gene TRBJ2-6; 7 positions match TRBD1. This CDR3 has 18 amino acids. Germline V gene lookup returns CDR1 SNHLY and CDR2 FYNNEI. J was trimmed by 0 bases and V by 6 bases; bases with no gene match: 11. The CDR3 sequence: CASSPITGVSSGANVLTF. Written as DNA, the CDR3 is TGTGCCAGCAGCCCTATTACAGGGGTTAGCTCTGGGGCCAACGTCCTGACTTTC. The variable domain in full, with the rest retrieved from reference TRBV2 and TRBJ2-6, is EPEVTQTPSHQVTQMGQEVILRCVPISNHLYFYWYRQILGQKVEFLVSFYNNEISEKSEIFDDQFSVERPDGSNFTLKIRSTKLEDSAMYFCASSPITGVSSGANVLTFGAGSRLTVL.

This clone was seen once. The chain combines TRBV5-1 with TRBJ2-1; 10 bases fit TRBD2. The CDR3 is made up of 15 amino acids. V lost 2 bases and J lost 7; bases outside the gene matches: 6. Per the germline V gene, CDR1 is SGHRS and CDR2 is YFSETQ. The CDR3 DNA sequence: TGCGCCAGCAGCTTAGCGGGAGGGCGGATGAATGAGCAGTTCTTC. Translating gives CASSLAGGRMNEQFF.

The rearrangement joins TRBV2 to TRBJ1-4; maybe TRBD1 (5 bases). The CDR3 contains 13 residues. The V end lost 3 bases, the J end lost 6 bases, and 8 bases lay between the germline ends. Germline lookup yields CDR1 SNHLY and CDR2 FYNNEI. The CDR3 DNA reads as TGTGCCAGCAGTGAGGACATTTATGAAAAACTGTTTTTT. It translates to CASSEDIYEKLFF.

The gene calls are TRBV19 and TRBJ1-4; TRBD1 might be the D (5 bases). Germline values: CDR1 LNHDA, CDR2 SQIVND (reference sequence). The V and J ends lost 1 base and 5 bases respectively, with 23 bases between them. The CDR3 sequence is 19 residues long. CDR3 in amino acids: CASSIAPDTLRMANEKLFF. In DNA, the CDR3 is TGTGCCAGTAGTATAGCCCCGGACACTCTCAGGATGGCAAATGAAAAACTGTTTTTT.

The chain recombines TRBV5-5 with TRBJ1-2; TRBD1 might be the D (5 bases). Germline loops: CDR1 SGHKS, CDR2 YYEKEE (reference sequence). V was pared by 7 bases and J by 6 bases, with 16 bases between. The CDR3 contains 13 residues. The CDR3 loop is CASGPDRANGYTF. The DNA for the CDR3 is TGTGCCAGCGGACCAGACAGAGCGAATGGCTACACCTTC.

V gene TRBV7-9 combines with J gene TRBJ1-1; 10 bases align to TRBD1. V was clipped by 5 bases and J by 4 bases; unmatched bases: 10. The CDR3 has 16 amino acids. Germline-derived CDR1 and CDR2 are SEHNR and FQNEAQ (reference sequence). The CDR3 spells CASSQAVRTGGTEAFF. As DNA, the CDR3 is TGTGCCAGCAGCCAGGCGGTCAGGACAGGGGGCACTGAAGCTTTCTTT.

V is TRBV7-2 and J is TRBJ1-2; a possible D gene is TRBD1 (5 bases). The CDR3 sequence is 13 residues long. The V gene's germline CDR1 is SGHTA and CDR2 FQGNSA. V lost 0 bases, J lost 7 bases, and 9 bases lay in between. CDR3: CASSLAGGIGYTF. The CDR3 nucleotides read TGTGCCAGCAGCTTAGCGGGGGGGATTGGCTACACCTTC.

This clone was counted only a few times. This chain links TRBV11-3 with TRBJ1-1; tentative D call: TRBD1 (5 bases). Germline V gene data show CDR1 as SGHNT and CDR2 as YENEEA. This CDR3 spans 14 amino acids. Trimming cost V 5 bases and J 2 bases, with 12 bases left between them. The CDR3, as DNA: TGTGCCAGCAGCCGGAACAGGAAAAACACTGAAGCTTTCTTT. It encodes CASSRNRKNTEAFF.

The table lists this clone with a count of one. This sequence joins TRBV7-9 and TRBJ2-2; a possible D gene is TRBD1 (7 bases). V was shortened by 5 bases and J by 5 bases, with 15 bases between the two germline ends. Germline-derived CDR1 and CDR2 are SEHNR and FQNEAQ (reference sequence). The CDR3 length is 15 residues. The CDR3 spells CASSPQGGGTGELFF. The CDR3 nucleotides read TGTGCCAGCAGCCCCCAGGGGGGCGGGACCGGGGAGCTGTTTTTT.

The chain links TRBV18 to TRBJ2-7; 8 bases agree with TRBD1. V dropped 3 bases and J dropped 5; count of bases not matched to a gene: 9. The CDR3 length is 15 residues. Germline V gene lookup returns CDR1 KGHSH and CDR2 LQKENI. The CDR3 DNA reads as TGTGCCAGCTCACCCCTCGGACAGGGCAGTCACGAGCAGTACTTC. Its protein product is CASSPLGQGSHEQYF. The full variable domain, completed using reference TRBV18 and TRBJ2-7, is NAGVMQNPRHLVRRRGQEARLRCSPMKGHSHVYWYRQLPEEGLKFMVYLQKENIIDESGMPKERFSAEFPKEGPSILRIQQVVRGDSAAYFCASSPLGQGSHEQYFGPGTRLTVT.

This chain uses TRBV28 with TRBJ1-3, with TRBD1 as a possible D gene (6 bases). This CDR3 is built from 17 residues. V was clipped by 11 bases and J by 0 bases, with 23 bases between them. The germline CDR1 and CDR2 sequences are MDHEN and SYDVKM. CDR3 nucleotide sequence: TGTGCCTCGGTACCAGTCAATGGACAGATCTCTGGAAACACCATATATTTT. Protein sequence: CASVPVNGQISGNTIYF.

This clone was counted a few times. The chain uses TRBV27 and TRBJ1-6; 9 bases map to TRBD1. Germline assignment: CDR1 MNHEY and CDR2 SMNVEV (reference sequence). This CDR3 region has 15 residues. Trimming cost V 6 bases and J 5 bases; bases outside gene matches: 5. The CDR3 sequence: CASRGQGNNNSPLHF. Written as DNA, the CDR3 is TGTGCCAGCAGAGGACAGGGGAACAATAATTCACCCCTCCACTTT.

V is TRBV4-1 and J is TRBJ1-5; D uncertain. The CDR3 spans 13 residues. Per the germline V gene, CDR1 is MGHRA and CDR2 is YSYEKL. V lost 6 bases to trimming and J lost 8 bases, with 14 bases between them. CDR3 region: CASSFGILEPQHF. The CDR3 nucleotides are TGCGCCAGCAGTTTCGGGATTTTGGAGCCCCAGCATTTT.

The chain joins TRBV7-2 to TRBJ2-7; D might be TRBD2 (6 bases). Germline assignment: CDR1 SGHTA and CDR2 FQGNSA. The ends were cut back, 2 bases at V and 5 bases at J, with 16 bases in the middle. The CDR3 covers 15 residues. This CDR3 is CASSLLGSNGDEQYF. CDR3 DNA: TGTGCCAGCAGCTTACTCGGGAGCAATGGAGACGAGCAGTACTTC.

The rearrangement joins TRBV7-9 to TRBJ2-1, with D uncertain. The germline V and J ends were trimmed by 1 base and 8 bases, with 9 bases remaining between them. In germline, CDR1 is SEHNR, CDR2 FQNEAQ (reference sequence). The CDR3 sequence is 13 residues long. The DNA for the CDR3 is TGTGCCAGCAGCTTAGATGTTAGAGATGAGCAGTTCTTC. It is translated as CASSLDVRDEQFF.

There are a few counts of this clone. The V gene is TRBV25-1, the J gene TRBJ1-2; unclear D gene. Germline CDR1 reads MGHDK; CDR2 reads SYGVNS. The V end was cut by 3 bases, the J end by 7 bases, with 12 bases between. This CDR3 is built from 13 residues. CDR3 protein: CASSDRGVGGYTF. For the CDR3, the DNA is TGTGCCAGCAGTGACCGGGGTGTAGGTGGCTACACCTTC.

The chain couples TRBV15 to TRBJ2-3; TRBD1 aligns across 8 bases. After removal of 1 base from V and 2 bases from J, the junction contained 5 bases not matched to a gene. CDR1 and CDR2 from the germline V gene are LNHNV and YYDKDF (reference sequence). The CDR3 is made up of 16 amino acids. Written as DNA, the CDR3 is TGTGCCACCAGCAGAGGCGGCAGGGGGCCCACAGATACGCAGTATTTT. Protein sequence: CATSRGGRGPTDTQYF.

This clone has only one observation. This chain connects TRBV13 to TRBJ2-2; 8 nucleotides match TRBD2. This CDR3 has 16 residues. Germline V gene sequence: CDR1 PRHDT, CDR2 FYEKMQ (reference sequence). Trimming cost V 7 bases and J 4 bases; bases outside gene matches: 11. The CDR3 DNA reads as TGTGCCAGCACCCAATTCGGGGGGGCGGGCACCGGGGAGCTGTTTTTT. It encodes CASTQFGGAGTGELFF.

The gene calls are TRBV30 and TRBJ2-7, with 8 bases aligning to TRBD2. Germline CDR1 and CDR2: GTSNPN and SVGIG (reference sequence). Losses at the gene ends were 0 bases for V and 2 bases for J; bases not matched to a gene: 3. The CDR3 loop spans 14 amino acids. Here the CDR3 reads CAWSVVSGAYEQYF. The CDR3 DNA sequence: TGTGCCTGGAGTGTGGTTAGCGGGGCCTACGAGCAGTACTTC.

V usage is TRBV15 and J usage is TRBJ2-1; TRBD2 is a possible D gene (5 bases). Trimming pared 1 base from V and 6 bases from J, leaving 16 bases between. There are 16 residues in the CDR3. Germline CDR1 LNHNV, CDR2 YYDKDF (reference sequence). The CDR3 region has the DNA TGTGCCACCAGCAGAGTTACCGGGAATTCTGGCAATGAGCAGTTCTTC. Protein product: CATSRVTGNSGNEQFF.

V is TRBV5-1 and J is TRBJ2-3; TRBD1 might be the D (5 bases). CDR1 is SGHRS and CDR2 is YFSETQ in the germline V gene. This CDR3 spans 13 amino acids. Deletions cut 0 bases from V and 7 bases from J, with 9 bases between. CDR3 nucleotides: TGCGCCAGCAGCTTGGCCGTGGACAATACGCAGTATTTT. This translates into CASSLAVDNTQYF.

This clone occurred a few times. The V gene is TRBV27, the J gene TRBJ2-7; TRBD1 agrees at 10 bases. The CDR3 is 14 amino acids. CDR1 is MNHEY, CDR2 SMNVEV, per germline (reference sequence). J was trimmed by 0 bases and V by 6 bases; bases with no gene match: 2. As DNA, the CDR3 is TGTGCCAGCAGGCGGGACAGGGGCTCCTACGAGCAGTACTTC. Translated, it gives CASRRDRGSYEQYF.

This clone was detected a few times. The chain uses TRBV7-2 and TRBJ2-1, with D possibly being TRBD2 (5 bases). The CDR3 extends over 15 amino acids. Trimming took 3 bases from V and 2 from J, leaving 11 bases between them. Germline V lookup: CDR1 SGHTA, CDR2 FQGNSA. Here the CDR3 DNA reads TGTGCCAGCAGCTTCGAGCGGCACCCCTACAATGAGCAGTTCTTC. Its translation is CASSFERHPYNEQFF.

This chain joins TRBV3-1 (or the pseudogene TRBV3-2) and TRBJ2-3, with a possible D match to TRBD1 (5 bases). CDR1 is LGHDT, CDR2 YNNKEL, per germline (reference sequence). The V and J ends lost 4 bases and 2 bases respectively, with 19 bases between them. The CDR3 is 17 residues long. The CDR3 DNA sequence: TGTGCCAGCAGCCGACGACAGTCTCACCGGAACACAGATACGCAGTATTTT. Protein product: CASSRRQSHRNTDTQYF.

The sample holds a few counts of this clone. The rearrangement uses TRBV29-1 and TRBJ2-3; 7 bases match TRBD1. Germline CDR1 and CDR2: SQVTM and ANQGSEA. The CDR3 extends over 14 amino acids. The junction had 10 bases not matched to a gene; V was cut back by 7 bases and J by 3 bases. The CDR3 region is CSAIPGQITDTQYF. For the CDR3, the DNA is TGCAGCGCTATACCGGGACAGATAACAGATACGCAGTATTTT.

The V and J genes are TRBV5-4 and TRBJ1-1; 9 bases align to TRBD1. The V segment lost 4 bases and the J segment 0 bases; nucleotides outside the gene matches: 7. The germline CDR1 and CDR2 sequences are SGHNT and YYREEE (reference sequence). The CDR3 contains 16 residues. The CDR3 spells CASSPRQGGMNTEAFF. In DNA form, the CDR3 reads TGTGCCAGCAGCCCCCGACAGGGGGGGATGAACACTGAAGCTTTCTTT.

This clone occurred a few times. The CDR3 loop is CASSLSGTGASYGYTF. CDR3 nucleotides: TGTGCCAGCAGCTTATCCGGGACAGGGGCGAGCTATGGCTACACCTTC. The chain carries TRBV7-2 and TRBJ1-2, with TRBD1 matching over 10 bases. The CDR3 loop spans 16 amino acids. Losses at the gene ends were 2 bases for V and 4 bases for J; bases not matched to a gene: 7. CDR1 is SGHTA and CDR2 is FQGNSA in the germline V gene.

This sequence joins TRBV19 and TRBJ1-5; 9 nucleotides line up with TRBD1. Trimming removed 5 bases from V and 9 bases from J; junction bases left unmatched: 11. Germline CDR1 LNHDA, CDR2 SQIVND (reference sequence). There are 15 residues in the CDR3. CDR3 coding DNA: TGTGCCAGTAGTTTAGGGACAGGGCAGATCTTGCCCCAGCATTTT. It is translated as CASSLGTGQILPQHF.

V gene TRBV4-1 combines with J gene TRBJ2-3, with D hard to call. Between the trimmed V and J ends, which lost 0 bases and 0 bases, there was a span of 10 bases. Looked up from germline, CDR1 is MGHRA and CDR2 is YSYEKL. This CDR3 comprises 16 residues. DNA for the CDR3: TGCGCCAGCAGCCAAGATTCGGGTCTCAGCACAGATACGCAGTATTTT. Its protein is CASSQDSGLSTDTQYF.